This TCR beta chain emerged from a study of cytomegalovirus exposure and HLA in healthy donors. This PCR relied on a set of 60 Vbeta primers and 13 Jbeta primers. This table comes from immunoSEQ multiplex PCR, and its TCRdb copy is limited to in-frame clones, with some not included. The table shows 250,000 to 300,000 clones, with about nine tenths occurring only once. The count of this clone is one. The CDR3 loop spans 12 amino acids. Per germline, CDR1 SEHNR and CDR2 FQNEAQ (reference sequence). The ends were cut back, 6 bases at V and 6 bases at J, with 11 bases in the middle. Sequencing was done on a sample of PBMCs. This receptor was identified in a girl under 10 years old in good health and CMV-seronegative. This rearrangement joins TRBV7-9 to TRBJ1-2; unclear D gene. CDR3 sequence: CASSQTPNGYTF. CDR3 nucleotide sequence: TGTGCCAGCAGTCAAACGCCTAATGGCTACACCTTC.